This T cell receptor beta chain was captured by sequencing in a study of Graves' ophthalmopathy and Graves' hyperthyroidism. Amplified material comprised TCR beta CDR3 regions derived from RNA transcripts. The authors performed first-round RT-PCR with HTBI primers and then a second-round multiplex PCR. TCRdb recomputed calls from the multiplex PCR reads with MiXCR, one row per CDR3 protein. The data show tens of thousands of distinct CDR3 sequences, 45% to 60% seen once. The germline CDR1 and CDR2 sequences are LGHNA and YNFKEQ. V lost 1 base to trimming and J lost 8 bases, with 8 bases between them. This CDR3 region has 13 residues. No progression to ophthalmopathy over 18 months defined stable hyperthyroidism. Clinical symptoms, serum thyroxine, TRAb, thyroid ultrasound and orbital computed tomography were relied on for diagnosis. In this sample, this clonotype turned up many times.

This clonotype originated in an adult woman with stable Graves' hyperthyroidism. The sequencing sample was made of peripheral blood. V is TRBV4-2 and J is TRBJ2-2; no reliable D call. This CDR3 reads CASSQVSSGELFF. The CDR3 DNA reads as TGTGCCAGCAGCCAAGTGTCCTCTGGGGAGCTGTTTTTT.